The clone carrying this T cell receptor (beta chain) was observed many times. Blood, whole and unfractionated, served as the source for total RNA extraction. The sample originates from a study of human T cells and chemical hapten exposure. The germline CDR1 and CDR2 sequences are SGHVS and FNYEAQ. CDR3 length: 17 amino acids. J was trimmed by 4 bases and V by 1 base; bases with no gene match: 11. The library gave individual cDNA molecules unique molecular identifiers. Source study methods: The median was about 96,000 TCRs per sample, ranging 23,224 to 690,600. TCRdb reprocessed the reads via MiXCR and lists one record per CDR3 protein. The authors' filters were not applied to this entry. The profile shows about 120,000 distinct CDR3 sequences, about 8.9% of them singletons.

This clonotype was obtained from a human donor in good health. Some clones in this sample may be carry-over from other donors' samples. J is TRBJ1-2 and V is TRBV7-6; 8 bases fit TRBD1. The source material was whole blood. This chain's CDR3 is CASSLGAGTGPSYGYTF. The CDR3 DNA is TGTGCCAGCAGCTTAGGTGCCGGGACAGGCCCTTCCTATGGCTACACCTTC.